The 32 T cell receptor beta chains listed next were all sequenced from one sample in a study of T cells in women clearing cervical HPV infection (dated by TCRdb to the late 2010s). Library method: the immunoSEQ multiplex PCR assay. TCRdb stores this immuneACCESS table with in-frame sequences only. Part of the clones is absent; in the studies checked, under half of the shortfall reflects unresolved V genes, and no reason is known for the rest. The sample's table covers around 28,000 clones. The ten largest clones add up to about a sixth of the sample. The sample comprised blood buffy coat. These receptors all stem from a woman between 18 and 69 years old with a cervical HPV16 infection that either progressed to CIN3+ or cleared (not recorded which).

CDR3 sequence: CASSLRGKGGQYF. CDR3 DNA, as far as it was read: TGTGCCAGTAGCCTTCGGGGAAAGGGTGGT. The V and J genes are TRBV19 and TRBJ2-4, with a possible D match to TRBD2 (5 bases). The read halts 3 residues ahead of the CDR3 end, with the missing end drawn from the germline J gene. The CDR3 contains 13 residues. The germline gives CDR1 LNHDA, CDR2 SQIVND (reference sequence).

Concerning this clone itself: The read stops 3 residues short of the end of the CDR3; the missing end is completed from the germline J gene. The chain recombines TRBV7-2 with TRBJ2-3, with a tentative D call TRBD1 (6 bases). Germline CDR1 reads SGHTA; CDR2 reads FQGNSA. V was shortened by 5 bases and J by 6 bases, with 12 bases between the two germline ends. There are 13 residues in the CDR3. CDR3 sequence: CASSIRQADTQYF. The sequenced part of the CDR3 DNA is TGTGCCAGCAGCATCCGACAGGCCGATACG.

A remark on this clone: From the germline J gene comes the end of the CDR3, since the read stops 3 residues before it. The rearrangement links TRBV5-1 to TRBJ2-7; TRBD2 matches 14 bases. CDR1 and CDR2 from the germline V gene are SGHRS and YFSETQ. Trimming took 10 bases from V and 5 from J; bases not matched to a gene: 11. CDR3 length: 15 residues. The sequenced part of the CDR3 DNA is TGCGCCTCTACTTTGGGACTAGCGGGAGTAAACGAG. Its protein is CASTLGLAGVNE. The entire CDR3 protein reads CASTLGLAGVNEQYF.

About this clone itself: Read data end 3 residues before the CDR3 end; the end is taken from the germline J gene. The V call is TRBV7-2, the J call TRBJ2-2; either TRBD1 or TRBD2 may supply D (6 bases each). CDR3 length equals 14 residues. V dropped 7 bases and J dropped 7 bases, with 16 bases sitting between them. Germline CDR1 is SGHTA and CDR2 is FQGNSA. CDR3 bases read: TGTGCCAGCACCTCCATACAGGGAGGCGGGGAG. The encoded protein is CASTSIQGGGE. The full CDR3 sequence reads CASTSIQGGGELFF.

By frequency, this clone is medium-sized. The read finishes 3 residues shy of the CDR3 end, and the germline J gene is used to complete it. The chain employs TRBV15 and TRBJ1-2; D may be TRBD1 (5 bases). Germline V CDR1 and CDR2: LNHNV, YYDKDF (reference sequence). This CDR3 is 15 amino acids long. CDR3 DNA, as far as it was read: TGTGCCACCAGCAGAGATTACGACAGCTCCTACGAC. Amino acids: CATSRDYDSSYD. The full CDR3 sequence reads CATSRDYDSSYDYTF.

Points on this clone: The read is 3 residues too short to cover the CDR3 end, so that end is filled in from the germline J gene. The chain has TRBV4-1 and TRBJ2-3; D gene uncertain. Trimming took off 1 base at V and 6 bases at J, with 17 bases between the two ends. CDR3 length equals 16 residues. The germline gives CDR1 MGHRA, CDR2 YSYEKL. The CDR3: CASSQGVFHFEDTQYF. Partial CDR3 DNA: TGCGCCAGCAGCCAAGGAGTTTTTCACTTCGAGGATACG.

The CDR3 DNA, read in part, is TGTGCCAGCAGCTTACTAGCGGGGGGGCACAATGAG. Protein sequence: CASSLLAGGHNE. The whole CDR3 sequence reads CASSLLAGGHNEQFF. The chain joins TRBV7-4 to TRBJ2-1, with 12 bases matching TRBD2. The read ends 3 residues before the CDR3 terminus; that terminus is restored from the germline J gene. The trim removed 2 bases at V and 5 bases at J, leaving 1 base unmatched. Germline CDR1 and CDR2: SGHVT and SQSDAQ. CDR3 length: 15 residues.

Notes on this clone: At one of its ends the junction is not consistent with the germline gene, which may arise from a read error. The CDR3 end falls 3 residues outside the read, so it is completed with the germline J gene. The chain recombines TRBV4-2 with TRBJ1-5, with D possibly being TRBD1 (5 bases). The CDR3 consists of 15 residues. Per the germline V gene, CDR1 is LGHNA and CDR2 is YNFKEQ. CDR3 region: CASSQSREANQPQHF. The DNA read from the CDR3 is TGCGCCAGCAGCCAGTCCAGGGAGGCGAATCAGCCC.

Concerning this clone itself: Mismatch with germline at one junction end may stem from a read error. Coverage ceases 3 residues before the CDR3 finishes, and the germline J gene fills in the end. The chain links TRBV4-2 to TRBJ2-7; unclear D gene. This CDR3 is 13 amino acids long. Germline CDR1 LGHNA, CDR2 YNFKEQ. The CDR3 bases that were read are TGCGCCAGCAGCCAAGATATAGGGCGCGAG. Translating gives CASSQDIGRE. The entire CDR3 sequence reads CASSQDIGREQYF.

The CDR3 sequence is CAISPLAGVQETQYF. The CDR3 bases that were read are TGTGCCATCAGTCCTCTAGCGGGGGTCCAAGAGACG. The chain couples TRBV10-3 to TRBJ2-3, with 10 nucleotides matching TRBD2. The read is 3 residues too short to cover the CDR3 end, so that end is filled in from the germline J gene. CDR1 and CDR2 from the germline V gene are ENHRY and SYGVKD. The CDR3 is 15 residues long.

A word on this clone: Read data end 3 residues before the CDR3 end; the end is taken from the germline J gene. J is TRBJ1-2 and V is TRBV18; no reliable D call. Trimming removed 4 bases from V and 6 bases from J, with 12 bases in between. Germline lookup yields CDR1 KGHSH and CDR2 LQKENI. This CDR3 has 13 amino acids. Incomplete CDR3 DNA: TGTGCCAGCTCACTAAGCGAAAGGCATGGC. As protein: CASSLSERHG. The whole CDR3 region reads CASSLSERHGYTF.

A word on this clone: The read comes to an end 3 residues before the CDR3 does, leaving the germline J gene to fill in the end. The chain uses TRBV5-1 and TRBJ2-3; D call uncertain. Germline lookup yields CDR1 SGHRS and CDR2 YFSETQ. The CDR3 covers 14 residues. The CDR3 here is CASSPSTVLGTQYF. The part of the CDR3 DNA that was read is TGCGCCAGCAGCCCATCAACCGTCTTAGGGACG.

Points on this clone: The read gets to within 3 residues of the CDR3 end, and the germline J gene fills in the rest. The chain recombines TRBV20-1 with TRBJ2-5; 7 bases match TRBD2. With 6 bases clipped from V and 6 bases from J, the junction kept 7 bases outside the gene matches. CDR1 DFQATT and CDR2 SNEGSKA come from the germline V gene (reference sequence). The length of the CDR3 is 12 residues. The sequenced CDR3 bases are TGCAGTGCAAAGCGGGAAGGGAAGACC. Amino acid sequence: CSAKREGKT. The whole CDR3 reads CSAKREGKTQYF.

About this clone: The CDR3 end lies 3 residues beyond the end of the read and is filled in from the germline J gene. The J gene is TRBJ2-7, the V gene TRBV7-3; D ambiguous. Looked up from germline, CDR1 is SGHTA and CDR2 is FQGTGA. There are 13 residues in the CDR3. Trimming took 0 bases from V and 5 from J, leaving 8 bases between them. CDR3: CASSLTGLDEQYF. The CDR3 bases that were read are TGTGCCAGCAGCTTAACAGGGCTGGACGAG.

Regarding this clone: The DNA ends 3 residues before the CDR3 does, and the rest of the CDR3 is filled in from the germline J gene. V and J are TRBV19 and TRBJ1-2, with TRBD1 matching over 9 bases. Germline V gives CDR1 LNHDA, CDR2 SQIVND (reference sequence). The length of the CDR3 is 16 residues. This chain's CDR3 is CASSKGQGSSKNIYTF. The covered CDR3 bases are TGTGCCAGTAGTAAGGGACAGGGAAGTTCTAAAAACATC.

As for this clone: From the germline J gene comes the end of the CDR3, since the read stops 3 residues before it. The V call is TRBV20-1, the J call TRBJ2-3; 10 bases match TRBD2. The CDR3 length is 15 residues. Per germline, CDR1 DFQATT and CDR2 SNEGSKA (reference sequence). The sequenced part of the CDR3 DNA is TGCAGTGCTAGCATACGGACTAGCGGACAAGAGACG. Protein product: CSASIRTSGQET. The CDR3, in full, reads CSASIRTSGQETQYF.

To note about this clone: Sequencing ends 3 residues short of the CDR3 end; the germline J gene provides the rest. V and J are TRBV7-9 and TRBJ1-4, with 7 bases fitting TRBD1. Trimming took 5 bases from V and 5 from J; bases not matched to a gene: 5. The length of the CDR3 is 14 residues. The germline CDR1 and CDR2 sequences are SEHNR and FQNEAQ (reference sequence). The part of the CDR3 DNA that was read is TGTGCCAGCAGCCGCCGGGACAGCAATGAAAAA. This sequence encodes CASSRRDSNEK. The whole CDR3 sequence reads CASSRRDSNEKLFF.

A word on this clone: The read finishes 3 residues shy of the CDR3 end, and the germline J gene is used to complete it. This chain joins TRBV7-7 and TRBJ2-5, with 10 bases aligning to TRBD2. CDR1 SSHAT and CDR2 FNYEAQ come from the germline V gene (reference sequence). This CDR3 region has 13 residues. CDR3 DNA, as far as it was read: TGTGCTAGCGATACTAGCGGGGAGGAGACC. This translates into CASDTSGEET. The CDR3, in full, reads CASDTSGEETQYF.

Notes on this clone: The read ends 3 residues shy of where the CDR3 ends; the end is completed using the germline J gene. The chain joins TRBV7-6 to TRBJ1-2; D is undetermined. Germline lookup yields CDR1 SGHVS and CDR2 FNYEAQ. The CDR3 covers 13 residues. The CDR3 DNA, read in part, is TGTGCCAGCAGCTTAGAAGGGTACGGTGAC. Translated: CASSLEGYGD. Given in full, the CDR3 is CASSLEGYGDYTF.

To note about this clone: The read terminates 3 residues before the CDR3 end, so the remaining end is supplied by the germline J gene. The chain employs TRBV4-2 and TRBJ2-1, with D perhaps matching TRBD2 (6 bases). The CDR3 sequence is 17 residues long. With 1 base removed from V and 1 base from J, the gap between germline ends came to 14 bases. The germline V gene has CDR1 LGHNA and CDR2 YNFKEQ. The covered CDR3 bases are TGTGCCAGCAGCCAAGGCCTAGGGCGGGGATCCTACAATGAG. It codes for CASSQGLGRGSYNE. The CDR3, in full, reads CASSQGLGRGSYNEQFF.

Turning to this clone: The observed sequence ends 3 residues before the CDR3 terminus, with the missing tail filled in from the germline J gene. The chain is built from TRBV29-1 and TRBJ1-2; TRBD1 might be the D (6 bases). Deletions cut 7 bases from V and 2 bases from J, with 14 bases between. CDR3 size: 13 residues. Per the germline V gene, CDR1 is SQVTM and CDR2 is ANQGSEA. CDR3 bases read: TGCAGCGCTGACGCCCAGGGGAACTATGGC. Translated: CSADAQGNYG. The CDR3 in full is CSADAQGNYGYTF.

To note about this clone: The sequence runs out 3 residues before the end of the CDR3; the remainder is reconstructed from the germline J gene. J is TRBJ2-7 and V is TRBV30, with 7 nucleotides matching TRBD2. Looked up from germline, CDR1 is GTSNPN and CDR2 is SVGIG (reference sequence). The V segment lost 2 bases and the J segment 4 bases; nucleotides outside the gene matches: 5. This CDR3 contains 13 residues. This CDR3 is CAWSSGVTYEQYF. The CDR3 bases that were read are TGTGCCTGGAGTAGCGGGGTTACTTACGAG.

Comment on this clone: The CDR3 is cut off 3 residues early in the read; its end comes from the germline J gene. This sequence joins TRBV10-3 and TRBJ1-2, with D perhaps matching TRBD1 (6 bases). Germline CDR1 is ENHRY and CDR2 is SYGVKD. This CDR3 is 15 amino acids long. Trimming took off 0 bases at V and 4 bases at J, with 12 bases between the two ends. Incomplete CDR3 DNA: TGTGCCATCAGTGAGTCGGGGGGGCTCCCCTATGGC. It codes for CAISESGGLPYG. The CDR3 in its entirety is CAISESGGLPYGYTF.

Note on this clone: The CDR3 is cut off 3 residues early in the read; its end comes from the germline J gene. The chain carries TRBV20-1 and TRBJ1-5, with D possibly being TRBD1 (5 bases). CDR3 length equals 12 residues. V was pared by 3 bases and J by 5 bases, with 8 bases between. Germline lookup yields CDR1 DFQATT and CDR2 SNEGSKA (reference sequence). CDR3 loop: CSARVGDQPQHF. The covered CDR3 bases are TGCAGTGCTAGGGTAGGGGATCAGCCC.

As to this clone: The CDR3 goes on 3 residues after the read ends, and that part is filled in from the germline J gene. The J gene is TRBJ2-7, the V gene TRBV14; no reliable D call. The CDR3 spans 13 residues. V lost 0 bases and J 1 base, leaving 4 bases between the germline ends. The V gene's germline CDR1 is SGHDN and CDR2 FVKESK. The part of the CDR3 DNA that was read is TGTGCCAGCAGCCAAGACCAATCCTACGAG. Translating it yields CASSQDQSYE. From start to end, the CDR3 is CASSQDQSYEQYF.

CDR3 amino acids: CASSATGLRGYTF. The sequenced part of the CDR3 DNA is TGTGCCAGCAGCGCCACAGGGCTGCGGGGC. V gene TRBV7-9 combines with J gene TRBJ1-2, with D possibly TRBD1 on 6 matching bases. The read finishes 3 residues shy of the CDR3 end, and the germline J gene is used to complete it. The germline CDR1 and CDR2 sequences are SEHNR and FQNEAQ (reference sequence). The CDR3 consists of 13 residues. Drawing the rest from reference TRBV7-9 and TRBJ1-2, the complete variable domain is DTGVSQNPRHKITKRGQNVTFRCDPISEHNRLYWYRQTLGQGPEFLTYFQNEAQLEKSRLLSDRFSAERPKGSFSTLEIQRTEQGDSAMYLCASSATGLRGYTFGSGTRLTVV.

Of note for this clone: The read terminates 3 residues before the CDR3 end, so the remaining end is supplied by the germline J gene. This chain joins TRBV7-2 and TRBJ2-4; weak D call: TRBD1 (5 bases). This CDR3 has 14 amino acids. From germline, CDR1 is SGHTA and CDR2 FQGNSA. CDR3 bases read: TGTGCCAGCAGCTTAGGACAGCCTAACTATGGT. It codes for CASSLGQPNYG. The full CDR3 protein reads CASSLGQPNYGQYF.

Of note for this clone: The read ends 3 residues shy of where the CDR3 ends; the end is completed using the germline J gene. The chain joins TRBV5-1 to TRBJ2-4; no clear D. CDR1 SGHRS and CDR2 YFSETQ come from the germline V gene. The CDR3 consists of 14 residues. The DNA read from the CDR3 is TGCGCCAGCAGCTTCGGAGAAAGTAACTATGGT. This gives the protein CASSFGESNYG. The whole CDR3 region reads CASSFGESNYGQYF. The full variable domain, completed using reference TRBV5-1 and TRBJ2-4, is KAGVTQTPRYLIKTRGQQVTLSCSPISGHRSVSWYQQTPGQGLQFLFEYFSETQRNKGNFPGRFSGRQFSNSRSEMNVSTLELGDSALYLCASSFGESNYGQYFGAGTRLSVL.

About this clone itself: Read coverage stops 3 residues before the CDR3 terminus; the germline J gene supplies the remainder. V gene TRBV20-1 combines with J gene TRBJ2-1, with 10 bases identical to TRBD1. Germline V CDR1 and CDR2: DFQATT, SNEGSKA (reference sequence). V dropped 2 bases and J dropped 7; count of bases not matched to a gene: 2. The CDR3 has 13 amino acids. CDR3 amino acids: CSARRTGGNEQFF. CDR3 bases read: TGCAGTGCTAGAAGGACAGGGGGTAATGAG.

Concerning this clone itself: The read is 3 residues too short to cover the CDR3 end, so that end is filled in from the germline J gene. This sequence joins TRBV19 and TRBJ1-1; perhaps TRBD1 as D (6 bases). The CDR3 covers 15 residues. Germline CDR1 is LNHDA and CDR2 is SQIVND (reference sequence). V was shortened by 4 bases and J by 0 bases, with 12 bases between the two germline ends. CDR3 sequence reads: CASSTQQGMNTEAFF. CDR3 bases read: TGTGCCAGTAGTACCCAACAGGGCATGAACACTGAA.

Comment on this clone: The CDR3 extends 3 residues past the end of the read, so its final part is completed from the germline J gene. V gene TRBV12-3 or TRBV12-4 combines with J gene TRBJ1-2; 7 bases agree with TRBD1. CDR3 length: 14 residues. V was clipped by 4 bases and J by 3 bases; unmatched bases: 5. CDR3: CASSYGTVDYGYTF. The sequenced CDR3 bases are TGTGCCAGCAGTTATGGGACAGTTGACTATGGC.

On this clone: The missing CDR3 end, 3 residues past where the read stops, is filled in from the germline J gene. The V call is TRBV19, the J call TRBJ2-1; D possibly corresponds to TRBD1 (6 bases). V was cut by 3 bases and J by 6 bases, with 9 bases left in between. The V gene's germline CDR1 is LNHDA and CDR2 SQIVND (reference sequence). The CDR3 loop spans 13 amino acids. The DNA read from the CDR3 is TGTGCCAGTAGTATCGGACAGAGCAATGAG. Translating it yields CASSIGQSNE. The full CDR3 protein is CASSIGQSNEQFF.